This TCR beta chain is drawn from a study of OX40 agonist ivuxolimab in advanced cancers. Study-wide context: The costimulatory receptor OX40 (CD134) was targeted by ivuxolimab, a fully human IgG2 agonistic monoclonal antibody. Intravenous ivuxolimab was administered to patients every 2 weeks at six dose levels: 0.01, 0.1, 0.3, 1.5, 3 and 10 mg/kg. Among the approximately 50 dose-escalation patients, around 19 had hepatocellular carcinoma, approximately 15 melanoma, 9 renal cell carcinoma and 9 head and neck cancer. The dose-escalation cohort was 82.7% male with a mean age of about 60 years, ranging from about 23 to 85. Patients were allowed to have had prior anti-PD-1, anti-PD-L1 or anti-CTLA-4 therapy, and 30% to 50% of the dose-escalation patients had previously received checkpoint inhibitors. Partial responses were achieved by three dose-escalation patients, of whom one had hepatocellular carcinoma and two had cutaneous melanoma. The point of sequencing TCRbeta in the periphery was to test whether ivuxolimab changed TCR sequence diversity and drove clonal T-cell expansion. The monotherapy dose-escalation portion (N of about 50 patients) of the phase I ivuxolimab trial is reported in the paper.

Study-wide findings and limitations: The antigen specificity of the clonally expanded peripheral T cells was not determined. Low levels of normalized T-cell clonal expansion were also shown by some nonresponding patients. In the 0.1-3.0 mg/kg groups, partial responders were among the patients with the lowest normalized peripheral clonal expansion, particularly in CD8+ T cells. At doses of 0.1 to 3.0 mg/kg, clonal expansion of both CD4+ and CD8+ T cells in blood was seen between baseline and week 6. On average, CD8+ T cells showed more expanded clones than CD4+ T cells after ivuxolimab.

Patients with a history of autoimmune disease or receiving systemic immunosuppression were excluded from the trial. Peripheral blood for TCR sequencing was collected from all dose cohorts at baseline, on cycle 4 day 1, and on cycle 7 day 1. The samples were taken from a phase I, first-in-human, multicenter, open-label dose-escalation trial of ivuxolimab. The trial enrolled adults with locally advanced or metastatic head and neck squamous cell, hepatocellular, melanoma or renal cell carcinoma. Before TCR sequencing, CD4+ and CD8+ T cells were separately sorted from peripheral blood. Genomic DNA was isolated from the sorted cells so that the TCRbeta CDR3 region could be sequenced. The immunoSEQ Assay was used for sequencing of TCRbeta CDR3 regions. TCRdb holds this immuneACCESS table with in-frame rearrangements only. Some clones are missing; in checked studies, unresolved V genes explain under half, and the rest has no known cause. For this sample the table gives 60,000 to 80,000 clones, of which 80% to 90% were detected only once. The ten largest clones capture 0.95% to 1.3% of the sample.

On this clone: Its cognate antigen has yet to be identified. No base quality values were provided; no much bigger clone lies one nucleotide off.

Including the terminal cysteine and phenylalanine, the CDR3 comprises 16 residues. Just CDR3 DNA is preserved here, 48 bases in frame from base 1. The CDR1 and CDR2 encoded by the germline V gene are MNHEY and SVGAGI. Trimmed from V: 2 bases; trimmed from J: 4 bases; junction bases lacking a gene match: 3. In this chain, TRBV6-5 is recombined with TRBJ2-1; 12 central bases correspond to TRBD1. This receptor was obtained from an adult with an advanced solid tumor such as melanoma, head and neck, liver or kidney cancer. The input for sequencing was CD4+ or CD8+ T cells sorted from blood, taken in a trial of the OX40 agonist ivuxolimab. CDR3 reads: CASSYQGQGAYNEQFF. The DNA reads TGTGCCAGCAGTTACCAGGGACAGGGGGCTTACAATGAGCAGTTCTTC.